The 19 T cell receptor beta chains given below trace back to one sample, sequenced in a study of cytomegalovirus exposure and HLA in healthy donors. Primers included in the PCR were 60 Vbeta and 13 Jbeta primers. Method: immunoSEQ multiplex PCR; TCRdb's copy keeps in-frame clones and lacks some. The sample lists around 210,000 clones; more than 75% were seen once. Source material: PBMCs. Receptor source: a girl under 10 years old in good health and CMV-seronegative.

The chain links TRBV7-2 to TRBJ1-2, with TRBD1 matching over 8 bases. CDR3 length equals 14 residues. Germline lookup yields CDR1 SGHTA and CDR2 FQGNSA. V lost 5 bases to trimming and J lost 4 bases; unmatched junction nucleotides: 6. The CDR3 is CASSVDRGSYGYTF. The CDR3 nucleotides read TGTGCCAGCAGCGTCGACAGGGGATCCTATGGCTACACCTTC.

This chain links TRBV5-8 with TRBJ1-3; the D gene is possibly TRBD1 (6 bases). The germline V and J ends were trimmed by 1 base and 0 bases, with 14 bases remaining between them. The germline V gene encodes CDR1 SGHTS and CDR2 YDEGEE. This CDR3 is 17 amino acids long. This chain's CDR3 is CASSLQGPRGSGNTIYF. DNA of the CDR3: TGTGCCAGCAGCTTGCAGGGGCCCAGGGGCTCTGGAAACACCATATATTTT.

The genes are TRBV7-9 and TRBJ2-1, with 12 bases aligning to TRBD2. V trimming: 4 bases; J trimming: 4 bases; junction bases outside the gene matches: 2. This CDR3 has 15 amino acids. Germline V gives CDR1 SEHNR, CDR2 FQNEAQ (reference sequence). In DNA, the CDR3 is TGTGCCAGCAGCTCGACTAGCGGGAGTTACAATGAGCAGTTCTTC. Its protein product is CASSSTSGSYNEQFF.

This chain links TRBV29-1 with TRBJ2-3; 7 bases map to TRBD1. CDR1 and CDR2 (germline): SQVTM, ANQGSEA. V dropped 3 bases and J dropped 3; count of bases not matched to a gene: 3. This CDR3 region has 13 residues. The CDR3 spells CSVETGLTDTQYF. In DNA, the CDR3 is TGCAGCGTTGAGACAGGGTTGACAGATACGCAGTATTTT.

The chain combines TRBV6-5 with TRBJ1-2; D remains ambiguous. CDR1 is MNHEY, CDR2 SVGAGI, per germline. CDR3 length: 14 residues. V was pared by 0 bases and J by 4 bases, with 9 bases between. The CDR3 loop is CASSYSRGSYGYTF. The CDR3 coding sequence is TGTGCCAGCAGTTACTCGAGAGGGTCCTATGGCTACACCTTC.

The chain recombines TRBV2 with TRBJ2-3, with a weak D call TRBD2 (6 bases). The CDR3 has 14 residues. CDR1 SNHLY and CDR2 FYNNEI come from the germline V gene. V was shortened by 6 bases and J by 0 bases, with 10 bases between the two germline ends. This CDR3 is CASRASESTDTQYF. In nucleotides, the CDR3 is TGTGCCAGCAGGGCTAGCGAGAGCACAGATACGCAGTATTTT.

This clone was detected only a few times. The chain joins TRBV30 to TRBJ1-1; 8 nucleotides align to TRBD1. Losses at the gene ends were 3 bases for V and 7 bases for J; bases not matched to a gene: 7. CDR1 and CDR2 (germline): GTSNPN, SVGIG (reference sequence). The CDR3 sequence is 13 residues long. CDR3 residues: CAWRGTGGGEAFF. The CDR3 coding sequence is TGTGCCTGGAGGGGAACAGGGGGGGGTGAAGCTTTCTTT.

The rearrangement uses TRBV4-1 and TRBJ2-1, with 11 bases lining up with TRBD2. CDR3 size: 15 residues. CDR1 is MGHRA, CDR2 YSYEKL, per germline. The junction had 9 bases not matched to a gene; V was cut back by 5 bases and J by 9 bases. For the CDR3, the DNA is TGCGCCAGCAGCACCCATAGCGGGGGGGCGATTGAGCAGTTCTTC. As protein: CASSTHSGGAIEQFF.

In this sample, this clone turned up a few times. V and J are TRBV19 and TRBJ2-5; D remains unclear. The CDR3 is 14 residues long. Germline CDR1 LNHDA, CDR2 SQIVND (reference sequence). Trimming stripped 4 bases from V and 4 bases from J, with 13 bases between. The CDR3: CASSNRVPPETQYF. As DNA, the CDR3 is TGTGCCAGTAGTAACCGGGTCCCTCCAGAGACCCAGTACTTC.

J is TRBJ2-7 and V is TRBV1; the table calls TRBD2, which could not be checked here. TRBV1 is a pseudogene segment. The CDR3 runs 15 residues. The CDR3 DNA sequence: TGCACCAGCAGCCTACCGACTAGGGTAGCGGGGGAGCAGTACTTC. Protein sequence: CTSSLPTRVAGEQYF.

Note on this clone: A junction end diverges from the germline sequence, so it may reflect a read error. The chain recombines TRBV4-2 with TRBJ2-1, with D perhaps TRBD2 (6 bases). This CDR3 region has 15 residues. Per germline, CDR1 LGHNA and CDR2 YNFKEQ. The CDR3 nucleotides are TGTGCCAGCAGCCAAGACAGGGACTCCTACAATGGGCAGTTCTTC. This sequence encodes CASSQDRDSYNGQFF.

The V call is TRBV5-4, the J call TRBJ2-1; D unclear. With 0 bases removed from V and 7 bases from J, the gap between germline ends came to 5 bases. The CDR3 runs to 12 residues. Germline CDR1 SGHNT, CDR2 YYREEE (reference sequence). The CDR3 DNA reads as TGTGCCAGCAGCTTGGACCGGAATGAGCAGTTCTTC. Translated, it gives CASSLDRNEQFF.

This clone has just one count. The gene calls are TRBV4-1 and TRBJ2-7; a weak D match, TRBD2 (6 bases). The CDR3 is made up of 16 amino acids. The germline V gene has CDR1 MGHRA and CDR2 YSYEKL. The V end lost 1 base, the J end lost 3 bases, and 16 bases lay between the germline ends. In nucleotides, the CDR3 is TGCGCCAGCAGCCAAGGGGTCCTAGCGTCCGACTACGAGCAGTACTTC. Its protein is CASSQGVLASDYEQYF.

V is TRBV9 and J is TRBJ2-3; TRBD2 agrees at 14 bases. The V gene's germline CDR1 is SGDLS and CDR2 YYNGEE. The CDR3 is 18 residues long. The V and J ends lost 4 bases and 4 bases, in that order; junction bases with no gene match: 11. The CDR3 spells CASSQGLAGGGGPDTQYF. CDR3 nucleotides: TGTGCCAGCAGCCAAGGACTAGCGGGAGGTGGGGGGCCAGATACGCAGTATTTT.

This clone was detected only a few times. In DNA, the CDR3 is TGTGCCACCAGCAGACCGGGACTCTCCTACGAGCAGTACTTC. It yields the protein CATSRPGLSYEQYF. V is TRBV15 and J is TRBJ2-7; possible D gene TRBD2, 6 bases. Looked up from germline, CDR1 is LNHNV and CDR2 is YYDKDF (reference sequence). This CDR3 has 14 residues. Trimming took 2 bases from V and 0 from J, leaving 8 bases between them.

V gene TRBV4-1 combines with J gene TRBJ2-5; 10 bases map to TRBD1. Trimming removed 5 bases from V and 2 bases from J; junction bases left unmatched: 2. Germline values: CDR1 MGHRA, CDR2 YSYEKL. The CDR3 has 14 amino acids. The DNA of the CDR3 is TGCGCCAGCAGCATGGGACAGGGGCAAGAGACCCAGTACTTC. Its translation is CASSMGQGQETQYF.

This chain uses TRBV6-5 with TRBJ1-3; D possibly corresponds to TRBD1 (5 bases). V was clipped by 0 bases and J by 2 bases, with 11 bases between them. The CDR3 sequence is 16 residues long. Germline V gives CDR1 MNHEY, CDR2 SVGAGI. The CDR3 spells CASSYSIPGAGNTIYF. The CDR3 DNA reads TGTGCCAGCAGTTACTCGATTCCGGGGGCTGGAAACACCATATATTTT.

This clone was seen a few times. CDR3 loop: CAWSVAGGGSPLHF. The CDR3 nucleotides read TGTGCCTGGAGTGTAGCCGGGGGTGGTTCACCCCTCCACTTT. The genes are TRBV30 and TRBJ1-6; weak D call: TRBD1 (5 bases). CDR1 is GTSNPN, CDR2 SVGIG, per germline (reference sequence). Trimming took off 0 bases at V and 9 bases at J, with 12 bases between the two ends. CDR3 size: 14 residues.

V is TRBV23-1 and J is TRBJ2-1; 12 positions match TRBD1. TRBV23-1 is given ORF status, its function remaining uncertain. Trimming cost V 2 bases and J 4 bases; bases outside gene matches: 18. The CDR3 is made up of 21 amino acids. CDR3 sequence reads: CASSQPLAAGTGGATYNEQFF. Written as DNA, the CDR3 is TGCGCCAGCAGTCAACCTCTGGCCGCCGGGACAGGGGGCGCGACGTACAATGAGCAGTTCTTC.